The rows below give T cell receptor beta chains drawn from one sample of a study of blood T cell repertoires in COVID-19. Assay: immunoSEQ multiplex PCR; the TCRdb copy retains only in-frame clones and omits some. This table holds around 360,000 clones, more than 85% found once. The material sequenced was PBMCs or T cells enriched from blood (not recorded which). These receptors were obtained from a young woman who had recovered from COVID-19. The CDR3 runs from the conserved cysteine through the conserved F or W. The order of the fields is clone size, D gene, J gene, V gene, CDR3 DNA, CDR3 protein. A D gene is named only where the DNA matches it firmly. Part of the rows lack a size; the others show once, few, many or a class for expanded clones.

once,TRBD1,TRBJ1-4,TRBV28,TGTGCCAGCAGTTTACGGGACAGGGAGAGCGGGTTTGGTGAAAAACTGTTTTTT,CASSLRDRESGFGEKLFF
-,-,TRBJ1-4,TRBV3-1/TRBV3-2,TGTGCCAGCGGGAGCTGGGCGAATGAAAAACTGTTTTTT,CASGSWANEKLFF
-,-,TRBJ1-6,TRBV2,TGTGCCAGGGCGTCCGGGAGGTCATCACCCCTCCACTTT,CARASGRSSPLHF
once,TRBD2,TRBJ2-3,TRBV4-1,TGCGCCAGCAGCCGGGGGACTAGCGGCACAGATACGCAGTATTTT,CASSRGTSGTDTQYF
-,-,TRBJ1-2,TRBV6-4,TGTGCCAGCAGCGCCACCGGGAGCTATGGCTACACCTTC,CASSATGSYGYTF
-,-,TRBJ2-1,TRBV23-1,TGCGCCAGCAGTCAGCCCCGGGATGGCACGGGATCCTACAATGAGCAGTTCTTC,CASSQPRDGTGSYNEQFF
-,TRBD2,TRBJ2-3,TRBV7-6,TGTGCCAGCGGCCAGACTAGCGGGACAGATACGCAGTATTTT,CASGQTSGTDTQYF
few,TRBD1,TRBJ1-1,TRBV29-1,TGCAGCGGAGCGGGACAGGTGAACACTGAAGCTTTCTTT,CSGAGQVNTEAFF
once,TRBD2,TRBJ2-7,TRBV5-1,TGCGCCAGCAGGACCGGGACTAGCGGAACCTACGAGCAGTACTTC,CASRTGTSGTYEQYF
-,TRBD2,TRBJ2-3,TRBV18,TGTGCCAGCTCACCAGTACTAGCGGGAGCCACAGATACGCAGTATTTT,CASSPVLAGATDTQYF
-,TRBD1,TRBJ2-4,TRBV6-1,TGTGCCAGCAGTGAAGTCGTGGACAGGGGCCCGTACTTC,CASSEVVDRGPYF
-,TRBD1,TRBJ2-1,TRBV5-1,TGCGCCAGCAGCTTACAGGGGTACCCCTACAATGAGCAGTTCTTC,CASSLQGYPYNEQFF
-,TRBD1,TRBJ1-4,TRBV4-1,TGCGCCAGCAGCCACCTCCGCCGAAGGACAGGCGAAAATGAAAAACTGTTTTTT,CASSHLRRRTGENEKLFF
-,-,TRBJ2-7,TRBV3-1/TRBV3-2,TGTGCCAGCAGCCAAGGCGTCAGGGGTTACGAGCAGTACTTC,CASSQGVRGYEQYF
-,-,TRBJ2-5,TRBV6-5,TGTGCCAGCAGACCCGACATACAAGAGACCCAGTACTTC,CASRPDIQETQYF
-,-,TRBJ2-7,TRBV6-5,TGTGCCAGCTGGGGAGTAGACGAGCAGTACTTC,CASWGVDEQYF
-,-,TRBJ2-7,TRBV28,TGTGCCAGCAGTCGAGTTGACGAGCAGTACTTC,CASSRVDEQYF
-,TRBD2,TRBJ2-5,TRBV9,TGTGCCAGCAGCTTGACACTAGCGGGGGGACGGGAGACCCAGTACTTC,CASSLTLAGGRETQYF
-,TRBD1,TRBJ1-5,TRBV5-8,TGTGCCAGCAGCTACCGGGACAGTTATAGCAATCAGCCCCAGCATTTT,CASSYRDSYSNQPQHF
-,TRBD1,TRBJ1-2,TRBV4-1,TGCGCCAGCAGCCTTAACAGGGGACTTGACTATGGCTACACCTTC,CASSLNRGLDYGYTF
-,TRBD2,TRBJ2-3,TRBV4-1,TGCGCCAGCAGCCAAGTCCTAGCGGACACAGATACGCAGTATTTT,CASSQVLADTDTQYF
-,TRBD2,TRBJ2-1,TRBV13,TGTGCCAGCAGCACTTGGGGGGAGGGGAGCTACAATGAGCAGTTCTTC,CASSTWGEGSYNEQFF
-,TRBD1,TRBJ1-1,TRBV5-1,TGCGCCAGCAGCTTGGCAGGGGGCTTCTCTGAAGCTTTCTTT,CASSLAGGFSEAFF
-,TRBD1,TRBJ1-1,TRBV5-1,TGCGCCAGCAGCAGGGACAGGGGGAACACTGAAGCTTTCTTT,CASSRDRGNTEAFF
few,-,TRBJ2-7,TRBV2,TGTGCCAGCACCGAGGAGCTCGAGCAGTACTTC,CASTEELEQYF
-,-,TRBJ1-6,TRBV30,TGTGCCTGGAGTGTACGGGTTTATAATTCACCCCTCCACTTT,CAWSVRVYNSPLHF
once,-,TRBJ2-7,TRBV3-1/TRBV3-2,TGTGCCAGCAGCCCCAGGGACATCTACGAGCAGTACTTC,CASSPRDIYEQYF
-,-,TRBJ2-1,TRBV11-3,TGTGCCAGCAGCCAAGGGTACGGGAGTTCCTTCGATGAGCAGTTCTTC,CASSQGYGSSFDEQFF
-,TRBD1,TRBJ1-3,TRBV6-4,TGTGCCAGCAGTCCGGGGACAGCTGGAAACACCATATATTTT,CASSPGTAGNTIYF
-,-,TRBJ1-1,TRBV5-1,TGCGCCAGCAGCTTGGATGCCCTAATGAACACTGAAGCTTTCTTT,CASSLDALMNTEAFF
once,-,TRBJ1-4,TRBV5-4,TGTGCCAGCAGCCCCGGACTAGAACGTACTAATGAAAAACTGTTTTTT,CASSPGLERTNEKLFF
-,-,TRBJ1-4,TRBV6-5,TGTGCCAGCAGTTACATCACAGGGACGTTCGAAAAACTGTTTTTT,CASSYITGTFEKLFF
-,-,TRBJ1-2,TRBV11-2,TGTGCCAGCAGCTTACCTGGTTCGGGTAACTATGGCTACACCTTC,CASSLPGSGNYGYTF
-,TRBD1,TRBJ1-2,TRBV7-9,TGTGCCAGCAGCAGGACAGGGATTGAAGGCTACACCTTC,CASSRTGIEGYTF